This TCR beta chain was profiled in a study of PD-1 blockade in classical Hodgkin lymphoma. The time point was: cycle 4 day 1 (C4D1), after 6 weeks of nivolumab. Each and every patient relapsed after autologous stem cell transplantation, and patients got differing brentuximab vedotin exposure. The protocol was immunoSEQ multiplex PCR, while the TCRdb copy is restricted to in-frame clones and leaves out a portion. The sample has around 57,000 clones; about nine tenths are singletons. The V end was cut by 4 bases, the J end by 0 bases, with 22 bases between. In germline, CDR1 is MNHEY, CDR2 SMNVEV (reference sequence). The CDR3 is 18 amino acids.

The gene calls are TRBV27 and TRBJ2-7, with a weak D call TRBD2 (7 bases). The origin of this receptor is a human donor with classical Hodgkin lymphoma. This specimen consisted of peripheral blood mononuclear cells (PBMCs), obtained before the fourth cycle of nivolumab. The CDR3 loop reads CASSWGLPGTTASYEQYF. The CDR3, as DNA: TGTGCCAGCAGTTGGGGGCTTCCCGGGACTACCGCCTCCTACGAGCAGTACTTC.